One and the same sample provided the 12 T cell receptor beta chains below, sequenced in a study of cytomegalovirus exposure and HLA in healthy donors. Assay: immunoSEQ multiplex PCR; the TCRdb copy retains only in-frame clones and omits some. The sample shows around 170,000 clones, around 90% of them seen only once. The sample taken for sequencing was PBMCs. These receptors all come from a young man in good health and CMV-seronegative.

V gene TRBV6-5 combines with J gene TRBJ1-3; D call uncertain. The V gene's germline CDR1 is MNHEY and CDR2 SVGAGI. The CDR3 covers 14 residues. V was pared by 4 bases and J by 6 bases, with 13 bases between. CDR3 region: CASSSPGRENTIYF. In nucleotides, the CDR3 is TGTGCCAGCAGTTCCCCGGGGAGGGAAAACACCATATATTTT.

The chain joins TRBV30 to TRBJ2-1; D not certain. The CDR3 runs to 11 residues. The germline gives CDR1 GTSNPN, CDR2 SVGIG (reference sequence). V was cut by 3 bases and J by 3 bases, with 3 bases left in between. CDR3 residues: CAWSYYNEQFF. The CDR3 bases are TGTGCCTGGAGCTACTACAATGAGCAGTTCTTC.

Here the CDR3 DNA reads TGCGCCAGCAGCTTTTGGTGGGGGGGAACCACAGATACGCAGTATTTT. It codes for CASSFWWGGTTDTQYF. The chain uses TRBV5-1 and TRBJ2-3; TRBD2 agrees at 7 bases. The V gene end was trimmed by 2 bases and the J gene end by 2 bases; junction bases not matched to a gene: 8. The CDR3 spans 16 residues. Germline values: CDR1 SGHRS, CDR2 YFSETQ.

This clone was recorded only once. CDR3 protein: CASSDHSYTEAFF. DNA of the CDR3: TGTGCCAGCAGTGACCATTCATACACTGAAGCTTTCTTT. The rearrangement uses TRBV2 and TRBJ1-1; D is ambiguous. V was cut by 3 bases and J by 3 bases, with 8 bases left in between. Germline assignment: CDR1 SNHLY and CDR2 FYNNEI. The CDR3 covers 13 residues. Variable domain in full (rest from reference TRBV2 and TRBJ1-1): EPEVTQTPSHQVTQMGQEVILRCVPISNHLYFYWYRQILGQKVEFLVSFYNNEISEKSEIFDDQFSVERPDGSNFTLKIRSTKLEDSAMYFCASSDHSYTEAFFGQGTRLTVV.

This chain links TRBV11-3 with TRBJ2-5; 7 nucleotides align to TRBD1. CDR1 is SGHNT and CDR2 is YENEEA in the germline V gene. The CDR3 has 13 residues. Trimming removed 1 base from V and 5 bases from J; junction bases left unmatched: 1. CDR3 in amino acids: CASSLGQGETQYF. As DNA, the CDR3 is TGTGCCAGCAGCTTAGGACAGGGTGAGACCCAGTACTTC. The variable domain in full, completed from reference TRBV11-3 and TRBJ2-5, reads EAGVVQSPRYKIIEKKQPVAFWCNPISGHNTLYWYLQNLGQGPELLIRYENEEAVDDSQLPKDRFSAERLKGVDSTLKIQPAELGDSAVYLCASSLGQGETQYFGPGTRLLVL.

This chain joins TRBV28 and TRBJ1-5; unclear D gene. This CDR3 has 14 residues. Germline-derived CDR1 and CDR2 are MDHEN and SYDVKM. Trimming pared 2 bases from V and 5 bases from J, leaving 10 bases between. CDR3 in DNA: TGTGCCAGCAGTTTAGGAGGCCCTTATCAGCCCCAGCATTTT. Its translation: CASSLGGPYQPQHF.

V is TRBV29-1 and J is TRBJ2-1, with D unresolved. There are 12 residues in the CDR3. In germline, CDR1 is SQVTM, CDR2 ANQGSEA. Trimming left V 6 bases short and J 5 bases short, with 11 bases between. The CDR3 region has the DNA TGCAGCGTCTGGCTTCAGAACAATGAGCAGTTCTTC. Translating gives CSVWLQNNEQFF.

The CDR3 coding sequence is TGCGCCAGCAGCTGGAACGGACGGGGGGAGACCCAGTACTTC. Protein sequence: CASSWNGRGETQYF. The rearrangement links TRBV4-1 to TRBJ2-5; D is possibly TRBD2 (6 bases). V was cut by 5 bases and J by 5 bases, with 15 bases left in between. Germline lookup yields CDR1 MGHRA and CDR2 YSYEKL. The CDR3 length is 14 residues.

The V call is TRBV29-1, the J call TRBJ2-2, with D perhaps TRBD1 (5 bases). V lost 0 bases and J lost 1, with 12 bases in between. Germline CDR1 reads SQVTM; CDR2 reads ANQGSEA. The CDR3 consists of 16 residues. CDR3 nucleotides: TGCAGCGTTGAAGATCTAGACAGTCTGAACACCGGGGAGCTGTTTTTT. As protein: CSVEDLDSLNTGELFF.

The J gene is TRBJ2-5, the V gene TRBV11-2, with D maybe TRBD1 (6 bases). Germline CDR1 is SGHAT and CDR2 is FQNNGV. CDR3 length: 15 amino acids. V lost 5 bases and J lost 5, with 18 bases in between. CDR3 bases: TGTGCCAGCAGCGCAGTTGGGGGCGGCTCGGAGACCCAGTACTTC. Protein sequence: CASSAVGGGSETQYF.

V gene TRBV11-2 combines with J gene TRBJ2-6, with D perhaps matching TRBD1 (5 bases). CDR3 size: 16 residues. Between the trimmed V and J ends, which lost 5 bases and 4 bases, there was a span of 15 bases. CDR1 and CDR2 (germline): SGHAT, FQNNGV. CDR3: CASSRSAQGGANVLTF. CDR3 DNA sequence: TGTGCCAGCAGCCGCTCGGCCCAGGGAGGGGCCAACGTCCTGACTTTC.

The rearrangement joins TRBV30 to TRBJ1-5, with no clear D. Germline CDR1 and CDR2: GTSNPN and SVGIG (reference sequence). The CDR3 is 12 residues long. Trimming removed 2 bases at V and 6 bases at J, with 8 bases between. The CDR3 DNA sequence: TGTGCCTGGAGTTTATCGGGTCAGCCCCAGCATTTT. Its translation is CAWSLSGQPQHF.